These 6 T cell receptor beta chains came from one sample sequenced in a study of post-analysis software for immune sequencing data. These TCRs are of unknown antigen specificity. Presence of unique molecular identifiers characterized the TCR beta cDNA libraries. TCRdb reprocessed the PCR reads with MiXCR, giving one entry per CDR3 protein. Found here are hundreds of thousands of distinct CDR3 sequences, just over 35% of them singletons; the top ten hold around 5%. Findings and caveats of the study: Included in a set of roughly five TRBV segments more frequent in patients than controls were TRBV5-6, TRBV5-1 and TRBV20-1.

The sequencing input was blood. These receptor sequences come from a girl aged 5-17 years with multiple sclerosis.

Regarding this clonotype: Just one base apart from a much larger clone, this may be a read error. The chain is built from TRBV18 and TRBJ2-7; 8 nucleotides agree with TRBD1. V shed 3 bases and J 6 bases; nucleotides not matched to a gene: 7. The length of the CDR3 is 14 residues. CDR1 KGHSH and CDR2 LQKENI come from the germline V gene. The CDR3 nucleotides read TGTGCCAGCTCACCCACGACAGGGGTGCGCGAGCAGTACGTC. Translating it yields CASSPTTGVREQYV.

A note on this clonotype: This could be a read error, since a much larger clone is one nucleotide away. The rearrangement uses TRBV10-3 and TRBJ1-2, with D possibly matching TRBD1 (5 bases). Germline V gives CDR1 ENHRY, CDR2 SYGVKD. CDR3 length equals 15 residues. In nucleotides, the CDR3 is TGTGCCATCGGTGACGACGGGACCGCGTTTTTTGGCTACACCTTC. This codes for CAIGDDGTAFFGYTF.

This clonotype was seen repeatedly, ten times or more. The V gene is TRBV5-1, the J gene TRBJ2-1; 9 nucleotides match TRBD2. V gave up 1 base and J gave up 6 bases; unmatched junction bases: 2. This CDR3 spans 14 amino acids. In germline, CDR1 is SGHRS, CDR2 YFSETQ. The CDR3 region has the DNA TGCGCCAGCAGCTTGAGAGCGGGGGGCAATGAGCAGTTCTTC. It specifies CASSLRAGGNEQFF.

This clonotype was observed a few times. A much larger clone differs from this one at a single base, so this may be a read error. The rearrangement uses TRBV5-1 and TRBJ2-5, with a possible D match to TRBD2 (6 bases). Per germline, CDR1 SGHRS and CDR2 YFSETQ. This CDR3 has 15 amino acids. V was trimmed by 3 bases and J by 11 bases, leaving 23 bases between them. In DNA form, the CDR3 reads TGCGCCAGCAGCTCGGATGGGGGAGGATGGAATGAGCAGTACTTC. Its translation is CASSSDGGGWNEQYF.

This clonotype was counted a few times. The rearrangement joins TRBV6-5 to TRBJ1-4, with TRBD1 identical over 11 bases. Germline V gene lookup returns CDR1 MNHEY and CDR2 SVGAGI. The CDR3 runs 15 residues. V was clipped by 2 bases and J by 7 bases; unmatched bases: 3. CDR3 DNA sequence: TGTGCCAGCAGTTACGGGACAGGGGGAGGTGAAAAACTGTTTTTT. This codes for CASSYGTGGGEKLFF.

The J gene is TRBJ1-1, the V gene TRBV5-4; 9 nucleotides agree with TRBD1. The CDR3 sequence is 15 residues long. V gave up 4 bases and J gave up 2 bases; unmatched junction bases: 6. In germline, CDR1 is SGHNT, CDR2 YYREEE (reference sequence). This chain's CDR3 is CASSLPGQGNTEAFF. In DNA form, the CDR3 reads TGTGCCAGCAGCCTCCCGGGACAGGGTAACACTGAAGCTTTCTTT.